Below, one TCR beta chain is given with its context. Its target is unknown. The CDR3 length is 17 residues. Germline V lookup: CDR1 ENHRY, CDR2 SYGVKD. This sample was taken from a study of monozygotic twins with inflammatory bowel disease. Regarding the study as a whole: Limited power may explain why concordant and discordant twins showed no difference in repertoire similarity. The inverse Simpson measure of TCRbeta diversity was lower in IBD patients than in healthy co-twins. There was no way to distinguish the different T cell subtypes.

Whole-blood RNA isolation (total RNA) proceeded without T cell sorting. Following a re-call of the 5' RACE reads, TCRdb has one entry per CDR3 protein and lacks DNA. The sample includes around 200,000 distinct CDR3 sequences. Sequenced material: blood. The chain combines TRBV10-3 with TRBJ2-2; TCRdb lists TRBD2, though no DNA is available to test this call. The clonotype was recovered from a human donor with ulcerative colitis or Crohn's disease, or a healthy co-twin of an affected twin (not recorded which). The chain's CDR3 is CAISRQGLAATTGELFF.